The source of this T cell receptor (beta chain) is a study of T cell repertoires and HLA-DP antigens (dated by TCRdb to the late 2010s). Study-level background: Using HeLa cells transduced to present allogeneic HLA-DP, the study set up an in vitro model of CD4+ T cell alloreactivity. One alloantigen differed from self by one peptide-binding groove amino acid, whereas the other differed by ten, modelling structurally similar versus dissimilar alloantigens. Of the three donors, two were male and one was female, and their ages ranged from the 18-to-29 age band up to the 60-to-69 age band. An average DNA input of around 220 ng was used for sorted CD137+CD4+ samples, compared with about 1,100 ng for pre-culture CD4+ samples. What the research found in general, with its limitations: Clones undetected before culture had an average cumulative frequency of around 35% against one allele and 45% to 65% against the other. The study was limited by having only three donors, by relying on a non-physiological HeLa antigen-presenting system, and by using total CD4+ responder cells. Clonality of sorted CD137+ cells was similar against both alloantigens (about 0.4) and much higher than in pre-culture samples (roughly 0.038). The naive and memory CD4+ repertoires were not analysed as separate populations.

The immunoSEQ multiplex PCR, with forward primers for 54 TRBV segments and reverse primers for 13 TRBJ segments, was used to amplify TCRB CDR3 regions. Pre-culture CD4+ samples were sequenced at deep resolution, targeting under 250,000 T cell genomes. Amplicons were sequenced on an Illumina HiSeq System, producing 87 bp reads covering the CDR3. Regarding the original processing steps: Correction for PCR and sequencing errors was applied to reads, and CDR3 regions were defined through alignment to IMGT reference sequences. Synthetic template pools were used to estimate the numbers of templates and unique rearrangements. Clonality was computed by subtracting Pielou's evenness from 1. Richness was estimated with the Daley-Smith estimator. Morisita's index was used to measure repertoire overlap. Clones found in cultured samples but undetected in the pre-culture repertoire of the corresponding donor were defined as low-abundance clones. This immuneACCESS table, as held by TCRdb, lists in-frame sequences with V and J called but not all clones. Of the missing ones, under half trace to an unresolved V gene in checked studies; the others have no known cause. That table supplies the V and J calls and clone size; D and trimming were determined from the DNA. This sample comprises approximately 100,000 clones, roughly 86% of them detected only once. The ten largest clones take up about 1.5% of the sample.

Magnetic bead negative selection was used to isolate untouched CD4+ T cells from Ficoll-separated PBMC, with an average purity of about 98%. Untouched CD4+ T cells were isolated with magnetic beads from Ficoll-separated PBMC, and a purity of roughly 98% was reached with negligible CD8+ contamination. Peripheral blood mononuclear cells were supplied by the buffy coats of a few healthy blood donors, who served as the study donors. CMV seronegative status was shared by all three donors. The DNeasy Blood & Tissue Kit was used for extraction of genomic DNA. TCRB sequencing was performed on genomic DNA from sorted CD137+CD4+ cells and pre-culture CD4+ baseline samples from each subject. For this clone: What antigen it recognizes has not been identified. No much larger clone is present one base from it, and per-base qualities are unavailable.

CDR3 length: 14 amino acids, cysteine to phenylalanine. The kept DNA is CDR3 alone, 42 bases in frame from the first base. The germline V gene (reference sequence) supplies CDR1 GTSNPN and CDR2 SVGIG. A distance of 14 bases separates the germline ends of V and J, which lose 4 bases and 4 bases respectively. Input material: CD4+ T cells from PBMCs. The V gene is TRBV30 and the J gene is TRBJ1-3, with an unclear D gene assignment. This receptor was taken from a man aged 45-65 years in good health and CMV-seronegative. The bases read TGTGCCTGGATTCATGGGCCGCCGGGAAACACCATATATTTT. Protein translation: CAWIHGPPGNTIYF.